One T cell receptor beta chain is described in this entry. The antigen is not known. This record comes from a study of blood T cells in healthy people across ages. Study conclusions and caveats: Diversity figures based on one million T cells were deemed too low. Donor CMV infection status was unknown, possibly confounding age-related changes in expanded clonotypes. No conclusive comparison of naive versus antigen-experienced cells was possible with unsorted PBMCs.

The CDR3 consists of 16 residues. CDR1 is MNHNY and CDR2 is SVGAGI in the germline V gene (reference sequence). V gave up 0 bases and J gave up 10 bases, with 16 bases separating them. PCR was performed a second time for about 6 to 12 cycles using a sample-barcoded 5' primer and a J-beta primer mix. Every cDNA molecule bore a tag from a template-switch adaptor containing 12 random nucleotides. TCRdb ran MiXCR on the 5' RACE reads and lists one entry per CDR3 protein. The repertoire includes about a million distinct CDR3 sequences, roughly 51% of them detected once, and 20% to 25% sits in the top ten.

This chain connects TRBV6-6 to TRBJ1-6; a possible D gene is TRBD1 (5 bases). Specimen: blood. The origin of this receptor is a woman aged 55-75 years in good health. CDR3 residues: CASSYSIWTKGSPLHF. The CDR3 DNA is TGTGCCAGCAGTTACTCGATATGGACAAAGGGGTCACCCCTCCACTTT.